A selection of T cell receptor beta chains follows, all from one sample in a study of CD8 T cells in ankylosing spondylitis. TCRdb fed the 5' RACE reads into MiXCR, producing one record per CDR3 protein. Of approximately 25,000 distinct CDR3 sequences detected, around 17% appear once; the ten largest clones hold around 27%. The sample comprised blood. The receptors originated from a male donor with ankylosing spondylitis or in good health (not recorded which). Each CDR3 is given with its conserved first and last residue. A D gene is named only where the DNA matches it firmly. A clone size is listed for some rows: how often the clone was seen (once, few, many), or a class if it is expanded.

v_call: TRBV20-1; clone_size: -; d_call: -; j_call: TRBJ2-1; cdr3_nt: TGCAGTGCTAGGGGGGGAGGCGGAGGCCAGTTCTTC; cdr3_aa: CSARGGGGGQFF
v_call: TRBV20-1; clone_size: many; d_call: -; j_call: TRBJ1-5; cdr3_nt: TGCAGTGCTAGATCGATGGGTGGGAGCAATCAGCCCCAGCATTTT; cdr3_aa: CSARSMGGSNQPQHF
v_call: TRBV5-1; clone_size: -; d_call: TRBD1; j_call: TRBJ1-6; cdr3_nt: TGCGCCAGCAGACAAGGACAGGGCGGTTCACCCCTCCACTTT; cdr3_aa: CASRQGQGGSPLHF
v_call: TRBV5-1; clone_size: medium-sized; d_call: -; j_call: TRBJ2-2; cdr3_nt: TGCGCCAGCAGCTTGACAGGGTACGGAACCGGGGAGCTGTTTTTT; cdr3_aa: CASSLTGYGTGELFF
v_call: TRBV27; clone_size: -; d_call: TRBD2; j_call: TRBJ2-2; cdr3_nt: TGTGCCAGCAGTCCCCGGACTAGCGGGGGGAACACCGGGGAGCTGTTTTTT; cdr3_aa: CASSPRTSGGNTGELFF
v_call: TRBV7-7; clone_size: once; d_call: -; j_call: TRBJ1-5; cdr3_nt: TGTGCCAGCAGCTTAGCAGGGGTCCATCAGCCCCAGCATTTT; cdr3_aa: CASSLAGVHQPQHF
v_call: TRBV20-1; clone_size: many; d_call: TRBD1; j_call: TRBJ2-4; cdr3_nt: TGCAGTGCTAACCGGGACAGGGGGACCGCGATTCAGTACTTC; cdr3_aa: CSANRDRGTAIQYF
v_call: TRBV11-2; clone_size: -; d_call: -; j_call: TRBJ2-2; cdr3_nt: TGTGCCAGCAGCTTGTTCCGGGGCAACACCGGGGAGCTGTTTTTT; cdr3_aa: CASSLFRGNTGELFF
v_call: TRBV7-8; clone_size: -; d_call: TRBD1; j_call: TRBJ2-1; cdr3_nt: TGTGCCAGCAGGGCGGGACAGGGGGCCTACAATGAGCAGTTCTTC; cdr3_aa: CASRAGQGAYNEQFF
v_call: TRBV10-3; clone_size: many; d_call: -; j_call: TRBJ2-2; cdr3_nt: TGTGCCATCTCGATCGGTAACACCGGGGAGCTGTTTTTT; cdr3_aa: CAISIGNTGELFF
v_call: TRBV6-5; clone_size: many; d_call: -; j_call: TRBJ2-1; cdr3_nt: TGTGCCAGCAGTGGACCGGGACGTTACAATGAGCAGTTCTTC; cdr3_aa: CASSGPGRYNEQFF
v_call: TRBV10-3; clone_size: few; d_call: -; j_call: TRBJ2-1; cdr3_nt: TGTGCCATCAGAGGCCCTAATGAGCAGTTCTTC; cdr3_aa: CAIRGPNEQFF
v_call: TRBV11-2; clone_size: few; d_call: TRBD1; j_call: TRBJ2-5; cdr3_nt: TGTGCCAGCAGCTTAGACCACAGGGGTGAAGAGACCCAGTACTTC; cdr3_aa: CASSLDHRGEETQYF
v_call: TRBV7-2; clone_size: few; d_call: TRBD1; j_call: TRBJ1-5; cdr3_nt: TGTGCCAGCAGCCCGGGGGGGACAGGGGGTCAGCCCCAGCATTTT; cdr3_aa: CASSPGGTGGQPQHF
v_call: TRBV5-4; clone_size: -; d_call: TRBD1; j_call: TRBJ1-2; cdr3_nt: TGTGCCGGCGGACAGGAGCGCTATGGCTACACCTTC; cdr3_aa: CAGGQERYGYTF
v_call: TRBV7-9; clone_size: -; d_call: TRBD1; j_call: TRBJ2-1; cdr3_nt: TGTGCCAGCAGCCAGGGACAGGGGGCTCTGAATGAGCAGTTCTTC; cdr3_aa: CASSQGQGALNEQFF
v_call: TRBV7-2; clone_size: many; d_call: -; j_call: TRBJ1-3; cdr3_nt: TGTGCCAGCAGCTTAACAGGGCTTTTGGGAAACACCATATATTTT; cdr3_aa: CASSLTGLLGNTIYF
v_call: TRBV6-2/TRBV6-3; clone_size: -; d_call: -; j_call: TRBJ2-6; cdr3_nt: TGTGCCAGCAGTTACTCGGACCAGGATTTCCCTGGGGCCAACGTCCTGACTTTC; cdr3_aa: CASSYSDQDFPGANVLTF
v_call: TRBV6-4; clone_size: -; d_call: TRBD2; j_call: TRBJ2-1; cdr3_nt: TGTGCCAGCAAAAACGCAGCGGGAGTATCTTTATATGAGCAGTTCTTC; cdr3_aa: CASKNAAGVSLYEQFF
v_call: TRBV6-6; clone_size: once; d_call: -; j_call: TRBJ1-3; cdr3_nt: TGTGCCAGCAGTTACTCGCCGGGGTACTCTGGAAACCCCATATATTTT; cdr3_aa: CASSYSPGYSGNPIYF
v_call: TRBV5-1; clone_size: few; d_call: -; j_call: TRBJ1-1; cdr3_nt: TGCGCCAGCAGGGTAGGGACGGCGAACACTGAAGCTTTCTTT; cdr3_aa: CASRVGTANTEAFF
v_call: TRBV4-3; clone_size: -; d_call: -; j_call: TRBJ1-4; cdr3_nt: TGCGCCAGCAGCCAAGTTTTCCCGGGTAACATTAATGAAAAACTGTTTTTT; cdr3_aa: CASSQVFPGNINEKLFF
v_call: TRBV5-6; clone_size: once; d_call: TRBD1; j_call: TRBJ1-3; cdr3_nt: TGTGCCAGCAGCGACGGGACAGCGCCCTTTTCGGGCACCATATATTTT; cdr3_aa: CASSDGTAPFSGTIYF
v_call: TRBV11-3; clone_size: once; d_call: -; j_call: TRBJ2-1; cdr3_nt: TGTGCCAGCAGCGTTGATGAGGGGGGCTACAATGAGCAGTTCTTC; cdr3_aa: CASSVDEGGYNEQFF
v_call: TRBV29-1; clone_size: -; d_call: TRBD2; j_call: TRBJ2-3; cdr3_nt: TGCAGCGCTCAGACGGGAGGGGGGTTAGGTACGCAGTATTTT; cdr3_aa: CSAQTGGGLGTQYF
v_call: TRBV5-1; clone_size: many; d_call: -; j_call: TRBJ2-1; cdr3_nt: TGCGCCAGCAGCTTGGAATTCCCTGGAGACGAGCAGTTCTTC; cdr3_aa: CASSLEFPGDEQFF
v_call: TRBV5-1; clone_size: -; d_call: -; j_call: TRBJ2-2; cdr3_nt: TGCGCCAGCAGCTTGACGGACACCGGGGAGCTGTTTTTT; cdr3_aa: CASSLTDTGELFF
v_call: TRBV11-2; clone_size: -; d_call: -; j_call: TRBJ2-2; cdr3_nt: TGTGCCAGCACCCTAATTCCGGCGGTCGGGGAGCTGTTTTTT; cdr3_aa: CASTLIPAVGELFF
v_call: TRBV7-2; clone_size: -; d_call: -; j_call: TRBJ2-5; cdr3_nt: TGTGCCAGCAGCCTAGGGTCCCGGGAGACCCAGTACTTC; cdr3_aa: CASSLGSRETQYF
v_call: TRBV29-1; clone_size: few; d_call: -; j_call: TRBJ1-4; cdr3_nt: TGCAGCGTTGAGGAAGAGGAAAAACTGTTTTTT; cdr3_aa: CSVEEEEKLFF
v_call: TRBV12-3/TRBV12-4; clone_size: few; d_call: TRBD1; j_call: TRBJ1-1; cdr3_nt: TGTGCCAGCAGTTTTGAGACAGGGGGCGTAGGGACTGAAGCTTTCTTT; cdr3_aa: CASSFETGGVGTEAFF
v_call: TRBV5-5; clone_size: -; d_call: -; j_call: TRBJ2-5; cdr3_nt: TGTGCCAGCAGCTCCGGCGGGGAAGAGACCCAGTACTTC; cdr3_aa: CASSSGGEETQYF
v_call: TRBV27; clone_size: few; d_call: -; j_call: TRBJ2-7; cdr3_nt: TGTGCCAGCAGTTTATCGGGGGAGTGGGGAACCTACGAGCAGTACTTC; cdr3_aa: CASSLSGEWGTYEQYF
v_call: TRBV7-2; clone_size: few; d_call: -; j_call: TRBJ2-4; cdr3_nt: TGTGCCAGCAGCTTCGAGCCCAAAAACATTCAGTACTTC; cdr3_aa: CASSFEPKNIQYF
v_call: TRBV4-3; clone_size: -; d_call: -; j_call: TRBJ2-5; cdr3_nt: TGCGCCAGCAGCCAAGGATTTGCGGGTCGAGAGGATTCCCAGTACTTC; cdr3_aa: CASSQGFAGREDSQYF
v_call: TRBV20-1; clone_size: few; d_call: TRBD1; j_call: TRBJ1-1; cdr3_nt: TGCAGTGCCACTAAAACAGGGGAGGGTGGAGCTTTCTTT; cdr3_aa: CSATKTGEGGAFF
v_call: TRBV15; clone_size: many; d_call: -; j_call: TRBJ2-7; cdr3_nt: TGTGCCACCAGCAGAGATCCCCCTTTTGGGGAGCAGTACTTC; cdr3_aa: CATSRDPPFGEQYF
v_call: TRBV7-9; clone_size: -; d_call: TRBD2; j_call: TRBJ2-1; cdr3_nt: TGTGCCAGCAGCCCCGGTGGGGTAGCGGGGGATGGTGAGCAGTTCTTC; cdr3_aa: CASSPGGVAGDGEQFF
v_call: TRBV6-2/TRBV6-3; clone_size: -; d_call: TRBD2; j_call: TRBJ2-5; cdr3_nt: TGTGCCAGCAGTTTTACCGGGACTAGCGGCACGGAGACCCAGTACTTC; cdr3_aa: CASSFTGTSGTETQYF
v_call: TRBV7-2; clone_size: many; d_call: -; j_call: TRBJ2-1; cdr3_nt: TGTGCCAGCAGCTTAGGACTCTCAGGGAGCAATGAGCAGTTCTTC; cdr3_aa: CASSLGLSGSNEQFF
v_call: TRBV29-1; clone_size: many; d_call: -; j_call: TRBJ2-5; cdr3_nt: TGCAGCGTTGAGTGGGGGGAGACCCAGTACTTC; cdr3_aa: CSVEWGETQYF
v_call: TRBV7-2; clone_size: many; d_call: -; j_call: TRBJ1-5; cdr3_nt: TGTGCCAGCAGCGAGGCGGCGGGGCAGCAGCCCCAGCATTTT; cdr3_aa: CASSEAAGQQPQHF
v_call: TRBV12-3/TRBV12-4; clone_size: -; d_call: TRBD2; j_call: TRBJ2-2; cdr3_nt: TGTGCCAGCAGCCGACTAGCGGGGCGCACCGGGGAGCTGTTTTTT; cdr3_aa: CASSRLAGRTGELFF
v_call: TRBV7-2; clone_size: -; d_call: -; j_call: TRBJ2-1; cdr3_nt: TGTGCCAGCAGCCCGGGGCGTCTGAACAATGAGCAGTTCTTC; cdr3_aa: CASSPGRLNNEQFF
v_call: TRBV20-1; clone_size: -; d_call: -; j_call: TRBJ1-4; cdr3_nt: TGCAGTGCTAGAGATCTCGGGGCCTCTAATGAAAAACTGTTTTTT; cdr3_aa: CSARDLGASNEKLFF
v_call: TRBV10-2; clone_size: few; d_call: -; j_call: TRBJ2-3; cdr3_nt: TGCGCCAGCAGAGAATCACCTTGGATGAGCACAGATACGCAGTATTTT; cdr3_aa: CASRESPWMSTDTQYF
v_call: TRBV5-1; clone_size: -; d_call: TRBD2; j_call: TRBJ2-3; cdr3_nt: TGCGCCAGCAGCTCTAGCGGGAGAGAGGCAGATACGCAGTATTTT; cdr3_aa: CASSSSGREADTQYF
v_call: TRBV12-3/TRBV12-4; clone_size: -; d_call: -; j_call: TRBJ1-5; cdr3_nt: TGTGCCAGCAGCCTGGGGGAGGTAAATCAGCCCCAGCATTTT; cdr3_aa: CASSLGEVNQPQHF
v_call: TRBV7-3; clone_size: few; d_call: -; j_call: TRBJ2-2; cdr3_nt: TGTGCCAGCAGAGGGGGGACCGGGGAGCTGTTTTTT; cdr3_aa: CASRGGTGELFF
v_call: TRBV20-1; clone_size: few; d_call: TRBD2; j_call: TRBJ2-3; cdr3_nt: TGCAGTGCTAGAGATCTACCGGGACTAGCCCCAGATACGCAGTATTTT; cdr3_aa: CSARDLPGLAPDTQYF
v_call: TRBV2; clone_size: many; d_call: -; j_call: TRBJ1-1; cdr3_nt: TGTGCCAGCAGTGATCGGGACCGTGGGGGTACTGAAGCTTTCTTT; cdr3_aa: CASSDRDRGGTEAFF
v_call: TRBV12-3/TRBV12-4; clone_size: few; d_call: TRBD1; j_call: TRBJ2-3; cdr3_nt: TGTGCCAGCAGTTTTAACAGGGGAAGAGATACGCAGTATTTT; cdr3_aa: CASSFNRGRDTQYF
v_call: TRBV5-1; clone_size: few; d_call: -; j_call: TRBJ1-5; cdr3_nt: TGCGCCAGCAGCTTGGCCGGTTCAGCAGGGGAGCCCCAGCATTTT; cdr3_aa: CASSLAGSAGEPQHF
v_call: TRBV7-2; clone_size: medium-sized; d_call: -; j_call: TRBJ2-5; cdr3_nt: TGTGCCAGCAGCTTAGGACGAGGGGGGGGGGAGACCCAGTACTTC; cdr3_aa: CASSLGRGGGETQYF
v_call: TRBV5-4; clone_size: few; d_call: TRBD1; j_call: TRBJ2-2; cdr3_nt: TGTGCCAGCAGCCTACGACAGGGGGCGATCACCGGGGAGCTGTTTTTT; cdr3_aa: CASSLRQGAITGELFF